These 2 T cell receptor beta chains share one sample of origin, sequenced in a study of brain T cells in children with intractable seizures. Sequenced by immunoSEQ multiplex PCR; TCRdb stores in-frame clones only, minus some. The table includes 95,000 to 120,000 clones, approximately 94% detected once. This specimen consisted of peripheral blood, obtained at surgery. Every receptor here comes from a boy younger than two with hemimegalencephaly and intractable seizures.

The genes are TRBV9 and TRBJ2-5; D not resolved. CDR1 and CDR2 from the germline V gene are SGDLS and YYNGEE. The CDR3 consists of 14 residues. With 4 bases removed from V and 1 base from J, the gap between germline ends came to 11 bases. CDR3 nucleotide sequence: TGTGCCAGCAGCCCTAGTTCCCTCCAAGAGACCCAGTACTTC. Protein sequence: CASSPSSLQETQYF.

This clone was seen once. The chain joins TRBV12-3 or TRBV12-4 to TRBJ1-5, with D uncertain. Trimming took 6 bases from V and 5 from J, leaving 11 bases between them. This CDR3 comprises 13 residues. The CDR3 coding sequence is TGTGCCAGCAGATTCGAACCCCATCAGCCCCAGCATTTT. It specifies CASRFEPHQPQHF.